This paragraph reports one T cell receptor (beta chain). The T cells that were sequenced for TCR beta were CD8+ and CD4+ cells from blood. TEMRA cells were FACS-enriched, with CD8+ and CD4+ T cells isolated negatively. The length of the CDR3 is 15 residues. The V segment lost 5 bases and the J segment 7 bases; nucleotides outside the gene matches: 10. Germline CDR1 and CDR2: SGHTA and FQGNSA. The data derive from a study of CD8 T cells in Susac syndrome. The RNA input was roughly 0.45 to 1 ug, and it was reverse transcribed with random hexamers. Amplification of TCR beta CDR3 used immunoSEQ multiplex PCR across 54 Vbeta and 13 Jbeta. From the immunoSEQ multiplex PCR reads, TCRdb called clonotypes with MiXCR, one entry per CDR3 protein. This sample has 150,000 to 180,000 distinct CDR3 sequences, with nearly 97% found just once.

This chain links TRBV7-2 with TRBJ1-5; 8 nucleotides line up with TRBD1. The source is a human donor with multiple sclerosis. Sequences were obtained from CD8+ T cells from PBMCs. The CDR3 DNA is TGTGCCAGCAGCCCAGGACAGGGCGCTTGGCAGCCCCAGCATTTT. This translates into CASSPGQGAWQPQHF.